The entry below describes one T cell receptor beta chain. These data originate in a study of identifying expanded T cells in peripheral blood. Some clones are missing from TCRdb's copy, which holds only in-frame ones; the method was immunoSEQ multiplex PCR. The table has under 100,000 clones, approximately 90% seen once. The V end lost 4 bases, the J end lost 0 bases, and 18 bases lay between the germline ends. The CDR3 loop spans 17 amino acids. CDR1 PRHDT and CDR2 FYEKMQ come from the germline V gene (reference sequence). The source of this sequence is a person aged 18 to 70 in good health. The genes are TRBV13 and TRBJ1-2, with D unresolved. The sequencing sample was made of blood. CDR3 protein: CASSSRDWGDTNYGYTF. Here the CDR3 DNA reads TGTGCCAGCAGCTCTAGAGACTGGGGAGATACTAACTATGGCTACACCTTC.